Listed here are 17 T cell receptor beta chains from one sample, sequenced in a study of tumour-infiltrating T cells in Burkitt lymphoma. Sequenced by immunoSEQ multiplex PCR; TCRdb stores in-frame clones only, minus some. This sample has approximately 46,000 clones, with about a third found just once. Sequenced material: tumor tissue. These receptors all come from a human donor with Burkitt lymphoma.

The genes are TRBV5-1 and TRBJ2-3; the D is unclear. Per the germline V gene, CDR1 is SGHRS and CDR2 is YFSETQ. CDR3 size: 12 residues. V was cut by 4 bases and J by 1 base, with 4 bases left in between. The chain's CDR3 is CASSIGTDTQYF. In DNA, the CDR3 is TGCGCCAGCAGCATCGGCACAGATACGCAGTATTTT.

This clone showed up just a few times. The chain uses TRBV15 and TRBJ1-2; D is ambiguous. V dropped 7 bases and J dropped 6 bases, with 18 bases sitting between them. Germline lookup yields CDR1 LNHNV and CDR2 YYDKDF (reference sequence). This CDR3 spans 14 amino acids. CDR3 sequence (DNA): TGTGCCACCACCCCAGACCTGGGCTCCAATGGCTACACCTTC. Its protein product is CATTPDLGSNGYTF.

The chain uses TRBV4-2 and TRBJ2-5; D might be TRBD2 (7 bases). Looked up from germline, CDR1 is LGHNA and CDR2 is YNFKEQ. The CDR3 covers 14 residues. Trimming stripped 4 bases from V and 2 bases from J, with 11 bases between. CDR3 bases: TGTGCCAGCAGCCTGCGGGGGCTACAAGAGACCCAGTACTTC. This sequence encodes CASSLRGLQETQYF.

The CDR3 coding sequence is TGTGCCAGCAGCGCAGGGGACAGAAATGAAAAACTGTTTTTT. Protein sequence: CASSAGDRNEKLFF. The chain links TRBV9 to TRBJ1-4; 7 nucleotides agree with TRBD1. Germline trimming cut 3 bases from V and 5 bases from J; bases unmatched to any gene: 4. The CDR3 extends over 14 amino acids. Germline lookup yields CDR1 SGDLS and CDR2 YYNGEE.

The gene calls are TRBV27 and TRBJ1-6, with D possibly being TRBD1 (6 bases). This CDR3 comprises 14 residues. The germline V gene has CDR1 MNHEY and CDR2 SMNVEV (reference sequence). Trimming took off 3 bases at V and 7 bases at J, with 10 bases between the two ends. The DNA of the CDR3 is TGTGCCAGCAGTTTCGGGGGGCTAAATTCACCCCTCCACTTT. It encodes CASSFGGLNSPLHF.

The chain has TRBV6-1 and TRBJ1-1; D is unresolved. The germline V gene encodes CDR1 MNHNS and CDR2 SASEGT. This CDR3 has 12 amino acids. Deletions cut 6 bases from V and 0 bases from J, with 5 bases between. CDR3 sequence reads: CASSRLNTEAFF. The CDR3 bases are TGTGCCAGCAGCAGATTGAACACTGAAGCTTTCTTT.

The rearrangement links TRBV27 to TRBJ1-6, with 9 bases fitting TRBD1. J was trimmed by 7 bases and V by 5 bases; bases with no gene match: 9. CDR3 length: 16 residues. The germline gives CDR1 MNHEY, CDR2 SMNVEV (reference sequence). In DNA form, the CDR3 reads TGTGCCAGCAGTGCATCCGGACAGGGGCCCAATTCACCCCTCCACTTT. Its protein product is CASSASGQGPNSPLHF.

This chain connects TRBV5-1 to TRBJ2-3; D remains unclear. V was trimmed by 2 bases and J by 2 bases, leaving 0 bases between them. This CDR3 spans 11 amino acids. Germline CDR1 reads SGHRS; CDR2 reads YFSETQ. The CDR3 region has the DNA TGCGCCAGCAGCTTCACAGATACGCAGTATTTT. Amino acids: CASSFTDTQYF.

This clone was detected a few times. The chain has TRBV2 and TRBJ2-2; D is perhaps TRBD1 (7 bases). Germline CDR1 reads SNHLY; CDR2 reads FYNNEI. The CDR3 loop spans 16 amino acids. The V gene lost 6 bases and the J gene lost 6 bases, with 20 bases spanning the gap. The CDR3 loop reads CASRVQRGTASGELFF. The CDR3 coding sequence is TGTGCCAGCAGAGTCCAACGGGGGACAGCTTCCGGGGAGCTGTTTTTT.

V and J are TRBV19 and TRBJ1-5; a weak D match, TRBD1 (6 bases). The CDR3 is 19 amino acids. Deletions cut 3 bases from V and 2 bases from J, with 23 bases between. Per germline, CDR1 LNHDA and CDR2 SQIVND (reference sequence). The CDR3 nucleotides are TGTGCCAGTAGTATTCTCCACAGGGATCTTTTATATGGCAATCAGCCCCAGCATTTT. Amino acids: CASSILHRDLLYGNQPQHF.

The chain has TRBV27 and TRBJ1-1, with a weak D call TRBD1 (6 bases). The CDR3 sequence is 14 residues long. V was trimmed by 1 base and J by 3 bases, leaving 9 bases between them. CDR1 MNHEY and CDR2 SMNVEV come from the germline V gene (reference sequence). The CDR3 region is CASSLYQGHTEAFF. In DNA form, the CDR3 reads TGTGCCAGCAGTTTATACCAGGGGCACACTGAAGCTTTCTTT.

This clone was counted between two and nine times. V gene TRBV5-4 combines with J gene TRBJ2-3, with unresolved D. CDR1 and CDR2 (germline): SGHNT, YYREEE (reference sequence). This CDR3 has 13 amino acids. Trimming cost V 0 bases and J 5 bases, with 7 bases left between them. This chain's CDR3 is CASSLGYQDTQYF. Here the CDR3 DNA reads TGTGCCAGCAGCTTGGGCTATCAAGATACGCAGTATTTT.

This clone has a handful of counts. The rearrangement joins TRBV7-9 to TRBJ2-2; TRBD1 is a possible D gene (6 bases). In germline, CDR1 is SEHNR, CDR2 FQNEAQ (reference sequence). Trimming cost V 3 bases and J 1 base, with 9 bases left between them. CDR3 length: 15 amino acids. Written as DNA, the CDR3 is TGTGCCAGCAGCTTTAGGGGACAGAACACCGGGGAGCTGTTTTTT. It is translated as CASSFRGQNTGELFF.

The chain employs TRBV6-5 and TRBJ1-2; D not certain. Germline CDR1 MNHEY, CDR2 SVGAGI. The CDR3 runs to 12 residues. The V end was cut by 2 bases, the J end by 4 bases, with 5 bases between. The CDR3 DNA reads as TGTGCCAGCAGTTACGACGGCTATGGCTACACCTTC. This codes for CASSYDGYGYTF.

This clone came up a few times. The rearrangement joins TRBV5-4 to TRBJ1-2; D may be TRBD1 (5 bases). V was pared by 5 bases and J by 0 bases, with 14 bases between. CDR1 is SGHNT, CDR2 YYREEE, per germline (reference sequence). The CDR3 has 15 residues. This CDR3 is CASSRVGGTNYGYTF. The CDR3 DNA reads as TGTGCCAGCAGTCGGGTCGGGGGTACTAACTATGGCTACACCTTC. The whole variable domain, filled in from reference TRBV5-4 and TRBJ1-2, reads ETGVTQSPTHLIKTRGQQVTLRCSSQSGHNTVSWYQQALGQGPQFIFQYYREEENGRGNFPPRFSGLQFPNYSSELNVNALELDDSALYLCASSRVGGTNYGYTFGSGTRLTVV.

This rearrangement joins TRBV18 to TRBJ2-5, with TRBD1 matching over 7 bases. V shed 5 bases and J 5 bases; nucleotides not matched to a gene: 2. The CDR3 sequence is 12 residues long. Germline V CDR1 and CDR2: KGHSH, LQKENI. CDR3 region: CASSNRGETQYF. CDR3 sequence (DNA): TGTGCCAGCTCAAACAGGGGTGAGACCCAGTACTTC. Combining the CDR3 with reference TRBV18 and TRBJ2-5 gives the whole variable domain NAGVMQNPRHLVRRRGQEARLRCSPMKGHSHVYWYRQLPEEGLKFMVYLQKENIIDESGMPKERFSAEFPKEGPSILRIQQVVRGDSAAYFCASSNRGETQYFGPGTRLLVL.

A few counts support this clone. This chain connects TRBV28 to TRBJ1-2; D ambiguous. The CDR3 contains 11 residues. The germline gives CDR1 MDHEN, CDR2 SYDVKM. V was pared by 8 bases and J by 3 bases, with 7 bases between. CDR3 protein: CASDSDYGYTF. In DNA, the CDR3 is TGTGCCAGCGACTCCGACTATGGCTACACCTTC.